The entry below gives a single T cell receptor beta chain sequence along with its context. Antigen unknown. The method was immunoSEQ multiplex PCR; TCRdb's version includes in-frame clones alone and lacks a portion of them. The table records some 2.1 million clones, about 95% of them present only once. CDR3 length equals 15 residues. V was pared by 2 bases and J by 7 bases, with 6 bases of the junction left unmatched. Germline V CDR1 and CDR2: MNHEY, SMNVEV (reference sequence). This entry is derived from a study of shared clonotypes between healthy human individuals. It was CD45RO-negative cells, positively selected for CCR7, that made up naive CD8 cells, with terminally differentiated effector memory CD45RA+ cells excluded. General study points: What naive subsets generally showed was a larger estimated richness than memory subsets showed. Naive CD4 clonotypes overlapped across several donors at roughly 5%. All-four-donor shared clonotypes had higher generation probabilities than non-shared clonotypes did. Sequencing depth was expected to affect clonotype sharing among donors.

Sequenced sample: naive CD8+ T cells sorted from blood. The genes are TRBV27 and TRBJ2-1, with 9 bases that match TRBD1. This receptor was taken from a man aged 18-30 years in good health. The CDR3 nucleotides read TGTGCCAGCAGTTTAGGGACAGGGAGGTTGAATGAGCAGTTCTTC. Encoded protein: CASSLGTGRLNEQFF.